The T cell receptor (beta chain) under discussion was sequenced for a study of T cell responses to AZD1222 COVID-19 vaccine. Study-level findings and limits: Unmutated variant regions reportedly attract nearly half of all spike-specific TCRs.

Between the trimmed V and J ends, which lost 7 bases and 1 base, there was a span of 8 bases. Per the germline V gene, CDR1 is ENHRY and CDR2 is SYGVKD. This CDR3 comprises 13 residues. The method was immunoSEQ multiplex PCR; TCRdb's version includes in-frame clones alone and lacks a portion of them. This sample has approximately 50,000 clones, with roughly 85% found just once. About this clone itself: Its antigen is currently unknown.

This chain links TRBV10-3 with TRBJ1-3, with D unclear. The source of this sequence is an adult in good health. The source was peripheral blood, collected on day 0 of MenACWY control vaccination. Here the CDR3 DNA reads TGTGCCATCACACCAGATTCTGGAAACACCATATATTTT. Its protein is CAITPDSGNTIYF.